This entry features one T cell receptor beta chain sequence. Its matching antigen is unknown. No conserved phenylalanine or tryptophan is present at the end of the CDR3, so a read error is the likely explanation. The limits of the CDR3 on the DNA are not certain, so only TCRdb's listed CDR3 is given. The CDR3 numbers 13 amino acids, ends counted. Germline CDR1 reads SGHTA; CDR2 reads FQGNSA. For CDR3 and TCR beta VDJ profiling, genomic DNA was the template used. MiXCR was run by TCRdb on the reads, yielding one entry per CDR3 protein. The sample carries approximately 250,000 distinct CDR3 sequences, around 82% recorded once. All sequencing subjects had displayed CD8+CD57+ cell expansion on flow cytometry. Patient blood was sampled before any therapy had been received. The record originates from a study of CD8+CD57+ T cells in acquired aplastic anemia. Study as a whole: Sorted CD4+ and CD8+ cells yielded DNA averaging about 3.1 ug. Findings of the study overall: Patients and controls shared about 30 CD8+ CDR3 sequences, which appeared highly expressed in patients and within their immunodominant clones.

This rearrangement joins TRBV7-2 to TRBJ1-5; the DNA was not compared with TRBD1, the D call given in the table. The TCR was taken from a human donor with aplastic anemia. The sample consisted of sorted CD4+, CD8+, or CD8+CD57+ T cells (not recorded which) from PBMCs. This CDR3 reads CASSHTGTQPPQY.